The source of this T cell receptor beta chain is a study of cytomegalovirus exposure and HLA in healthy donors. Findings and caveats of the study: Cytomegalovirus-associated TCR beta chains were listed, numbering more than 150. A few chains linked to CMV were shown in vitro to be specific for CMV antigens.

This clone was recorded a few times. Its antigen is not identified. Use of 60 Vbeta and 13 Jbeta primers characterized the PCR. Original methodology: Unique TCR beta chains numbered roughly 84 million in a later analysis, with roughly 11 million shared. The table came from immunoSEQ multiplex PCR; TCRdb's copy has only in-frame clones and leaves some out. Clone size and V and J calls were adopted from that table, with D and trimming inferred from the DNA. This table has around 100,000 clones, under 80% appearing once. The V end was cut by 1 base, the J end by 1 base, with 7 bases between. The V gene's germline CDR1 is MNHEY and CDR2 SMNVEV (reference sequence). The CDR3 runs 14 residues.

The TCR was taken from a woman between 35 and 50 years old in good health and CMV-seropositive. The sample was PBMCs. The rearrangement uses TRBV27 and TRBJ1-1, with D hard to call. CDR3 residues: CASSLLGGNTEAFF. The CDR3 DNA follows: TGTGCCAGCAGTTTATTGGGAGGGAACACTGAAGCTTTCTTT.